These T cell receptor beta chains were read from a single sample in a study of blood T cell repertoires in COVID-19. Method: immunoSEQ multiplex PCR; TCRdb's copy keeps in-frame clones and lacks some. The sample records 77,000 or so clones, 83% being singletons. Sequencing was carried out using peripheral blood. The source of these receptors is a woman aged 60-75 years with acute or convalescent COVID-19. CDR3s include the opening cysteine and the closing phenylalanine or tryptophan. The D gene is left open where the match is weak. Only part of the rows carry a size: once, few, many, or a class if the clone is expanded.

clone_size	j_call	v_call	d_call	cdr3_aa	cdr3_nt
NA	TRBJ2-3	TRBV9	NA	CASSVGGEDTQYF	TGTGCCAGCAGCGTAGGGGGCGAAGATACGCAGTATTTT
few	TRBJ2-1	TRBV6-1	TRBD1	CASSASLAGQVYNEQFF	TGTGCCAGCAGTGCCAGCCTCGCGGGACAGGTCTACAATGAGCAGTTCTTC
NA	TRBJ1-6	TRBV6-5	NA	CASRTGWNSPLHF	TGTGCCAGCAGGACAGGATGGAATTCACCCCTCCACTTT
NA	TRBJ2-7	TRBV2	TRBD1	CASTKGQGPYEQYF	TGTGCCAGCACCAAGGGACAGGGGCCCTACGAGCAGTACTTC
NA	TRBJ1-2	TRBV25-1	TRBD1	CASSVLSMGTGAGYTF	TGTGCCAGCAGCGTTTTAAGTATGGGGACAGGGGCTGGCTACACCTTC
once	TRBJ2-2	TRBV6-6	TRBD2	CASTRERGGGELFF	TGTGCCAGCACCCGGGAGCGGGGCGGCGGGGAGCTGTTTTTT
NA	TRBJ2-1	TRBV30	NA	CACQGLRNEQFF	TGTGCCTGCCAGGGGCTTAGAAATGAGCAGTTCTTC
once	TRBJ2-7	TRBV14	NA	CASSPRSAYEQYF	TGTGCCAGCAGCCCCCGCAGCGCCTACGAGCAGTACTTC
NA	TRBJ2-5	TRBV6-6	TRBD2	CASSPGRLAGAGETQYF	TGTGCCAGCAGTCCGGGGAGACTAGCGGGGGCAGGGGAGACCCAGTACTTC
few	TRBJ1-4	TRBV5-1	NA	CASSLAPGRTNEKLFF	TGCGCCAGCAGCTTGGCCCCCGGGAGAACTAATGAAAAACTGTTTTTT
NA	TRBJ1-3	TRBV3-1/TRBV3-2	NA	CASSRGSSSGNTIYF	TGTGCCAGCAGCAGGGGGTCTAGCTCTGGAAACACCATATATTTT
NA	TRBJ1-1	TRBV6-6	NA	CASSYSTEAFF	TGTGCCAGCAGTTACTCGACAGAAGCTTTCTTT
NA	TRBJ2-5	TRBV7-2	NA	CASRLSASRETQYF	TGTGCCAGCAGACTAAGTGCTAGCCGGGAGACCCAGTACTTC
NA	TRBJ1-6	TRBV19	NA	CASSPGDSPLHF	TGTGCCAGTTCCCCAGGGGATTCACCCCTCCACTTT
NA	TRBJ2-5	TRBV10-3	TRBD2	CAISAGTSGGETQYF	TGTGCCATCAGTGCCGGGACTAGCGGGGGGGAGACCCAGTACTTC
NA	TRBJ1-3	TRBV29-1	TRBD1	CSAKTGGGRNTIYF	TGCAGCGCTAAGACAGGGGGCGGAAGAAACACCATATATTTT
NA	TRBJ1-1	TRBV4-2	TRBD1	CASSPRGQGGGTEAFF	TGTGCCAGCAGCCCAAGGGGACAGGGCGGGGGCACTGAAGCTTTCTTT